Each of the 8 T cell receptor beta chains below was sequenced from the same sample in a study of T cells in localized non-small cell lung cancer. TCRdb keeps only in-frame clones here, not all; method: immunoSEQ multiplex PCR. The repertoire holds around 40,000 clones, with roughly 86% as singletons. This specimen consisted of peripheral blood, obtained before any cancer treatment. These receptors all stem from a woman aged 18-49 years with stage III lung adenocarcinoma.

This sequence joins TRBV6-1 and TRBJ1-1, with D possibly being TRBD1 (5 bases). This CDR3 has 13 residues. Germline CDR1 and CDR2: MNHNS and SASEGT. Trimming removed 7 bases at V and 1 base at J, with 10 bases between. The CDR3 sequence is CASKRGTNTEAFF. The CDR3 bases are TGTGCCAGCAAACGTGGGACGAACACTGAAGCTTTCTTT.

The rearrangement uses TRBV7-9 and TRBJ1-1; D may be TRBD1 (5 bases). Looked up from germline, CDR1 is SEHNR and CDR2 is FQNEAQ (reference sequence). The V and J ends lost 7 bases and 8 bases respectively, with 11 bases between them. The CDR3 is 11 residues long. CDR3 coding DNA: TGTGCCAGCAATCGAGAGGGGGAAGCTTTCTTT. Protein: CASNREGEAFF. Based on the CDR3 plus reference TRBV7-9 and TRBJ1-1, the full variable domain is DTGVSQNPRHKITKRGQNVTFRCDPISEHNRLYWYRQTLGQGPEFLTYFQNEAQLEKSRLLSDRFSAERPKGSFSTLEIQRTEQGDSAMYLCASNREGEAFFGQGTRLTVV.

V is TRBV18 and J is TRBJ1-2; 10 nucleotides match TRBD1. V lost 6 bases to trimming and J lost 7 bases; unmatched junction nucleotides: 14. Looked up from germline, CDR1 is KGHSH and CDR2 is LQKENI. The CDR3 spans 16 residues. CDR3 in DNA: TGTGCCAGCTCTCCGGGACAGGGGTTCGACTTGGGTGGCTACACCTTC. It translates to CASSPGQGFDLGGYTF. Based on the CDR3 plus reference TRBV18 and TRBJ1-2, the full variable domain is NAGVMQNPRHLVRRRGQEARLRCSPMKGHSHVYWYRQLPEEGLKFMVYLQKENIIDESGMPKERFSAEFPKEGPSILRIQQVVRGDSAAYFCASSPGQGFDLGGYTFGSGTRLTVV.

The chain has TRBV7-8 and TRBJ1-2; weak D call: TRBD1 (5 bases). Germline assignment: CDR1 SGHVS and CDR2 FQNEAQ. V was clipped by 3 bases and J by 1 base, with 15 bases between them. CDR3 size: 16 residues. The CDR3 bases are TGTGCCAGCAGCTTGGGCCAGGGAACTATTAACTATGGCTACACCTTC. Encoded protein: CASSLGQGTINYGYTF. Full variable domain (remainder filled in from reference TRBV7-8 and TRBJ1-2): GAGVSQSPRYKVAKRGQDVALRCDPISGHVSLFWYQQALGQGPEFLTYFQNEAQLDKSGLPSDRFFAERPEGSVSTLKIQRTQQEDSAVYLCASSLGQGTINYGYTFGSGTRLTVV.

The chain recombines TRBV19 with TRBJ2-3, with 8 bases aligning to TRBD2. Germline loops: CDR1 LNHDA, CDR2 SQIVND (reference sequence). V dropped 3 bases and J dropped 4; count of bases not matched to a gene: 12. The CDR3 length is 17 residues. The CDR3 bases are TGTGCCAGTAGTATTACGGGCGGGGGGCACTCTGCAGATACGCAGTATTTT. This sequence encodes CASSITGGGHSADTQYF. Drawing the rest from reference TRBV19 and TRBJ2-3, the complete variable domain is DGGITQSPKYLFRKEGQNVTLSCEQNLNHDAMYWYRQDPGQGLRLIYYSQIVNDFQKGDIAEGYSVSREKKESFPLTVTSAQKNPTAFYLCASSITGGGHSADTQYFGPGTRLTVL.

The chain couples TRBV7-3 to TRBJ1-1; 7 nucleotides match TRBD1. From germline, CDR1 is SGHTA and CDR2 FQGTGA. The CDR3 has 13 amino acids. Trimming took 5 bases from V and 8 from J; bases not matched to a gene: 8. The CDR3 is CASSPTGTAEAFF. In DNA, the CDR3 is TGTGCCAGCAGCCCAACAGGGACAGCCGAAGCTTTCTTT.

This chain joins TRBV5-1 and TRBJ2-2, with 8 bases that match TRBD1. The CDR3 totals 15 residues. V shed 6 bases, J shed 0 bases, and the junction held 4 bases outside the gene matches. CDR1 is SGHRS and CDR2 is YFSETQ in the germline V gene. CDR3 in DNA: TGCGCCAGCAACGAACAGGGGGCGAACACCGGGGAGCTGTTTTTT. Translation gives CASNEQGANTGELFF.

The J gene is TRBJ2-2, the V gene TRBV7-6; 7 positions match TRBD1. Germline trimming cut 4 bases from V and 6 bases from J; bases unmatched to any gene: 8. Germline V gene lookup returns CDR1 SGHVS and CDR2 FNYEAQ. The CDR3 spans 15 residues. The chain's CDR3 is CASSSPGQEAGELFF. The CDR3 DNA reads as TGTGCCAGCAGCTCCCCCGGACAGGAGGCCGGGGAGCTGTTTTTT.